This T cell receptor beta chain was captured by sequencing in a study of T cells in Graves' hyperthyroidism and ophthalmopathy. This clonotype was counted ten times or more. Its antigen is currently unknown. Amplification targeted TCR beta CDR3 regions from RNA transcripts. The study used the HTBI primer set for a first-round RT-PCR of the TCR CDR3. TCRdb re-derived calls from the multiplex PCR reads in MiXCR, one entry per CDR3 protein. The sample records about 360,000 distinct CDR3 sequences, 13% being singletons. Trimming pared 6 bases from V and 1 base from J, leaving 9 bases between. Looked up from germline, CDR1 is MNHEY and CDR2 is SVGEGT. The CDR3 runs 13 residues. Study-level points and caveats: Blood held most thyroid clonotypes expanded above 0.001 frequency.

Disease duration under 2 months; hyperthyroidism patients were aged 18 to 65. Uncontrolled infection, other autoimmune disease, pregnancy or lactation excluded patients. From more than 9.5 ml of fresh peripheral blood, PBMCs were isolated. This chain links TRBV6-2 or TRBV6-3 with TRBJ1-1; the D is unclear. This TCR came from a woman aged 18-29 years with Graves' hyperthyroidism. Sequencing input: blood. The CDR3 DNA reads TGTGCCAGCAGAGCGACAACGAACACTGAAGCTTTCTTT. This codes for CASRATTNTEAFF.